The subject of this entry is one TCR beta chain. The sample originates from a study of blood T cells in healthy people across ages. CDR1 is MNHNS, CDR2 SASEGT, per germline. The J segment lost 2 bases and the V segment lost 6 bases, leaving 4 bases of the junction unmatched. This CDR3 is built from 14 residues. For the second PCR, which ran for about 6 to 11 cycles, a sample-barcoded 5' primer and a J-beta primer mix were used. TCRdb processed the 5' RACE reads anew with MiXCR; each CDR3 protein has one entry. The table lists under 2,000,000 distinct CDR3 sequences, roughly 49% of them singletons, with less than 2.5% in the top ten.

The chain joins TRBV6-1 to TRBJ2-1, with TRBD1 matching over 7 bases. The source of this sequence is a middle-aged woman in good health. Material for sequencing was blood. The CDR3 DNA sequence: TGTGCCAGCAGGGTAGACAGGGCCTACAATGAGCAGTTCTTC. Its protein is CASRVDRAYNEQFF.